This T cell receptor beta chain stems from a study of shared clonotypes between healthy human individuals. Points from the study as a whole: Non-shared clonotypes displayed generation probabilities falling below those of clonotypes present in all four donors. Researchers sampled blood only, noting tissue repertoires likely differ. The study found about 5.1% of naive CD4 clonotypes shared across a handful of donors.

Regarding this clone: What it recognizes is unknown.

The ends were cut back, 0 bases at V and 8 bases at J, with 16 bases in the middle. The CDR3 has 16 residues. Germline lookup yields CDR1 LGHNA and CDR2 YSLEER. Assay used: immunoSEQ multiplex PCR; TCRdb lists only in-frame clones, some missing. The data contain roughly 2.5 million clones, around nine tenths of them singletons. This TCR was recovered from a young man in good health. The chain uses TRBV4-3 and TRBJ1-4; TRBD1 is a possible D gene (5 bases). Sequencing was performed on naive CD4+ T cells sorted from blood. Subset denoted: CD45RA+ positively selected. The CDR3 DNA follows: TGCGCCAGCAGCCAAGACCTTGGGGGGGGATCGGAAAAACTGTTTTTT. Protein: CASSQDLGGGSEKLFF.